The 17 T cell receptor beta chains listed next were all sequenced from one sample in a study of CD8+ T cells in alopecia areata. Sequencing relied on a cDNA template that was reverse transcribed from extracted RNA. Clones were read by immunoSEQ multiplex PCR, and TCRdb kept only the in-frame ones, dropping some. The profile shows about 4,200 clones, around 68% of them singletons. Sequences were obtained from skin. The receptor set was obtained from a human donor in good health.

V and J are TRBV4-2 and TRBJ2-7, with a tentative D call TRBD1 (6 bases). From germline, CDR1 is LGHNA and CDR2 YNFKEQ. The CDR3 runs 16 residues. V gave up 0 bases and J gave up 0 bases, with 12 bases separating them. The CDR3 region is CASSQDSGTPSYEQYF. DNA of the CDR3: TGTGCCAGCAGCCAAGATTCCGGGACACCCTCCTACGAGCAGTACTTC.

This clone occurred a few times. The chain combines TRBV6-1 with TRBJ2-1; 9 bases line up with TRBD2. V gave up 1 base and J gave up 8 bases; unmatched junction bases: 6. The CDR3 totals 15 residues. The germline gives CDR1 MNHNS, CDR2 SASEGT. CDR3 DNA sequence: TGTGCCAGCAGTGAAGTTAGCGGGAGTCCGGATGAGCAGTTCTTC. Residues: CASSEVSGSPDEQFF.

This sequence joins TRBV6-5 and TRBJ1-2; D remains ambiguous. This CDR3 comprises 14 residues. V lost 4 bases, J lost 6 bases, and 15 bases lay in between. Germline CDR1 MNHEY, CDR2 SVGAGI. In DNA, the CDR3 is TGTGCCAGCAGTTCTCATCCAGCCTCAAATGGCTACACCTTC. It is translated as CASSSHPASNGYTF.

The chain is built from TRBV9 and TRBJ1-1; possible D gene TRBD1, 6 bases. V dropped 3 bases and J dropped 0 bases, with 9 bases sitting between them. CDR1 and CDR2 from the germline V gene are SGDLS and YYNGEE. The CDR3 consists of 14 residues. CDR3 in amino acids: CASSGGLLNTEAFF. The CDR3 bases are TGTGCCAGCAGCGGGGGGCTTCTGAACACTGAAGCTTTCTTT.

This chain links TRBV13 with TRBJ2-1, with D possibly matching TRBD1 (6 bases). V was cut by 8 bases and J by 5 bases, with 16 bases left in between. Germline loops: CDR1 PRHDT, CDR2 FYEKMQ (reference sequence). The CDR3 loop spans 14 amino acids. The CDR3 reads CASCAGDTNNEQFF. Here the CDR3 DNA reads TGTGCCAGCTGCGCTGGGGACACGAACAATGAGCAGTTCTTC.

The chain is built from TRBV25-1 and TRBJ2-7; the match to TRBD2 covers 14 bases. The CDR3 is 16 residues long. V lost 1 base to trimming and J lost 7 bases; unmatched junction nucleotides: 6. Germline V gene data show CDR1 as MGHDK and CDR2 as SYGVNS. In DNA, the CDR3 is TGTGCCAGCAGTGAATCCTTTGGGACTAGCGGGAGAGAGCAGTACTTC. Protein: CASSESFGTSGREQYF.

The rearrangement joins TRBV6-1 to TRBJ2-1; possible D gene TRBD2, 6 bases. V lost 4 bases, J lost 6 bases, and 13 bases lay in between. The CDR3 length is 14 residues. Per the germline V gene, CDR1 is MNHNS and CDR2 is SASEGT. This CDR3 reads CASSGMAGPNEQFF. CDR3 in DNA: TGTGCCAGCAGTGGGATGGCGGGGCCCAATGAGCAGTTCTTC.

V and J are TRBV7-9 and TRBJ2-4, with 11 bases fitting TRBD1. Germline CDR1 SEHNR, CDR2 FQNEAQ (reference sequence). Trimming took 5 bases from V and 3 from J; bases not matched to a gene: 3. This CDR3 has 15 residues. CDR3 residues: CASSPGTGGKNIQYF. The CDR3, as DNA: TGTGCCAGCAGCCCCGGGACAGGGGGCAAAAACATTCAGTACTTC.

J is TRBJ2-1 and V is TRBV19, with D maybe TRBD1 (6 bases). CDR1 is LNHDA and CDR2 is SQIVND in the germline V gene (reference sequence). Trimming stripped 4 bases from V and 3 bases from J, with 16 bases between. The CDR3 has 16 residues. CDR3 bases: TGTGCCAGTAGTACCGGGACATGGGGGTACTACAATGAGCAGTTCTTC. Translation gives CASSTGTWGYYNEQFF. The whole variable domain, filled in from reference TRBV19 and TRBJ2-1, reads DGGITQSPKYLFRKEGQNVTLSCEQNLNHDAMYWYRQDPGQGLRLIYYSQIVNDFQKGDIAEGYSVSREKKESFPLTVTSAQKNPTAFYLCASSTGTWGYYNEQFFGPGTRLTVL.

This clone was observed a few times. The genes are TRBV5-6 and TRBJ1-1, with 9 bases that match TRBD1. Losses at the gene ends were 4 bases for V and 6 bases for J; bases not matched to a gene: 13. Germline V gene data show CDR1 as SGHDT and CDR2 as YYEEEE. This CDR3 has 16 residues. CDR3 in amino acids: CASSPRPPRTGAEAFF. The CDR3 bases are TGTGCCAGCAGCCCACGGCCACCCCGGACAGGGGCTGAAGCTTTCTTT.

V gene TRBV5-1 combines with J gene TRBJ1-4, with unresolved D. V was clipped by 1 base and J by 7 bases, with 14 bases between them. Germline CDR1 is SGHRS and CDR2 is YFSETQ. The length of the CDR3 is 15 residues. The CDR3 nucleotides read TGCGCCAGCAGCTTGAACACGTTCCCTATTGAAAAACTGTTTTTT. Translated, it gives CASSLNTFPIEKLFF.

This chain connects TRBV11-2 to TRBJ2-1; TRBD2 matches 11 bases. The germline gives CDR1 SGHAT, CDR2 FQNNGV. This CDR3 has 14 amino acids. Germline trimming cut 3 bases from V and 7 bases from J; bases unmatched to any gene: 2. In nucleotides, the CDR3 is TGTGCCAGCAGCTTGGGACTAGCGGAAAATGAGCAGTTCTTC. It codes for CASSLGLAENEQFF. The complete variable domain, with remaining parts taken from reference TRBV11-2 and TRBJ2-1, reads EAGVAQSPRYKIIEKRQSVAFWCNPISGHATLYWYQQILGQGPKLLIQFQNNGVVDDSQLPKDRFSAERLKGVDSTLKIQPAKLEDSAVYLCASSLGLAENEQFFGPGTRLTVL.

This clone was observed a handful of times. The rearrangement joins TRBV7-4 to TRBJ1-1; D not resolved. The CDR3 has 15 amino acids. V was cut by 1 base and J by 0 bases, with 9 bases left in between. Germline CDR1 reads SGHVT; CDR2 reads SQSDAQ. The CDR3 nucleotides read TGTGCCAGCAGCTTAGATCTGTTCGTGAACACTGAAGCTTTCTTT. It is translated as CASSLDLFVNTEAFF. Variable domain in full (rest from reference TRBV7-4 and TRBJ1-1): GAGVSQSPRYKVAKRGRDVALRCDSISGHVTLYWYRQTLGQGSEVLTYSQSDAQRDKSGRPSGRFSAERPERSVSTLKIQRTEQGDSAVYLCASSLDLFVNTEAFFGQGTRLTVV.

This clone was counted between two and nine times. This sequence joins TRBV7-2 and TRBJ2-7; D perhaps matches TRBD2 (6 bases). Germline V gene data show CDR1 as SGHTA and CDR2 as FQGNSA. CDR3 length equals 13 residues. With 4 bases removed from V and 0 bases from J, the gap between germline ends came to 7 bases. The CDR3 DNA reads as TGTGCCAGCAGCTACGGGGGCTCCTACGAGCAGTACTTC. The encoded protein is CASSYGGSYEQYF.

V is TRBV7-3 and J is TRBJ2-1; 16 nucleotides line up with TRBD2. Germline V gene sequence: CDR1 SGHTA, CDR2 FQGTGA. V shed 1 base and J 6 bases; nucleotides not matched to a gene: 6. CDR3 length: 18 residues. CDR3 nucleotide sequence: TGTGCCAGCAGCTTAATGGGACTAGCGGGAGGGGCCTCCAATGAGCAGTTCTTC. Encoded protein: CASSLMGLAGGASNEQFF.

CDR3 amino acids: CASSEHPQGDNEQFF. In DNA, the CDR3 is TGCGCCAGCAGCGAGCATCCTCAGGGAGACAATGAGCAGTTCTTC. The chain recombines TRBV10-1 with TRBJ2-1; D may match TRBD1 or TRBD2 (5 bases each). Germline-derived CDR1 and CDR2 are WNHNN and SYGVQD (reference sequence). V lost 6 bases to trimming and J lost 5 bases, with 17 bases between them. The CDR3 extends over 15 amino acids.

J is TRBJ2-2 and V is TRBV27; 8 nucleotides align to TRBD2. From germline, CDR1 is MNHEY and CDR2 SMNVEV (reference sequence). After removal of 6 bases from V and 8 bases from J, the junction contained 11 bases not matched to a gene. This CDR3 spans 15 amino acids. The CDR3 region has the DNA TGTGCCAGCAGCCCCGGGACTAGGATTACGGGGGAGCTGTTTTTT. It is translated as CASSPGTRITGELFF.